This entry lists 14 T cell receptor beta chains sequenced from one sample in a study of T cells after yellow fever vaccination. TCRdb recomputed calls from the 5' RACE reads with MiXCR, one row per CDR3 protein. The table has roughly 340,000 distinct CDR3 sequences, almost 4% seen once. This sample comprised PBMCs, obtained 5 days after the yellow fever booster vaccination. The receptors here all came from a man in his late teens or twenties who received the YFV17D yellow fever vaccine.

This clonotype was observed a handful of times. V usage is TRBV5-1 and J usage is TRBJ2-7; 7 positions match TRBD1. The CDR3 loop spans 15 amino acids. Trimming removed 4 bases from V and 1 base from J; junction bases left unmatched: 8. The germline CDR1 and CDR2 sequences are SGHRS and YFSETQ. The CDR3 spells CASSPGQVWSYEQYF. The CDR3 DNA is TGCGCCAGCAGCCCAGGACAGGTGTGGTCCTACGAGCAGTACTTC.

Many counts were recorded for this clonotype. This chain links TRBV6-1 with TRBJ2-3; unclear D gene. The CDR3 sequence is 17 residues long. The ends were cut back, 0 bases at V and 1 base at J, with 14 bases in the middle. Per the germline V gene, CDR1 is MNHNS and CDR2 is SASEGT. CDR3 loop: CASSEAPVWLGTDTQYF. The CDR3 DNA reads TGTGCCAGCAGTGAAGCTCCGGTGTGGCTAGGCACAGATACGCAGTATTTT.

The chain joins TRBV7-3 to TRBJ2-3; TRBD2 matches at 11 bases. The length of the CDR3 is 18 residues. CDR1 and CDR2 from the germline V gene are SGHTA and FQGTGA. Trimming at V came to 6 bases and at J to 2 bases, leaving 13 bases not matched to a gene. CDR3 in DNA: TGTGCCAGCAGTGTGAGGGTTCGACTAGCGGGAATCACAGATACGCAGTATTTT. This encodes CASSVRVRLAGITDTQYF.

Ten or more counts support this clonotype. This chain connects TRBV5-1 to TRBJ1-3; D might be TRBD1 (5 bases). The CDR3 runs to 15 residues. Germline CDR1 SGHRS, CDR2 YFSETQ. Trimming took off 4 bases at V and 0 bases at J, with 11 bases between the two ends. Written as DNA, the CDR3 is TGCGCCAGCAGCGAGGGGTTATACTCTGGAAACACCATATATTTT. Translating gives CASSEGLYSGNTIYF.

The chain recombines TRBV20-1 with TRBJ2-5; unclear D gene. This CDR3 has 14 amino acids. Germline V gives CDR1 DFQATT, CDR2 SNEGSKA (reference sequence). V dropped 0 bases and J dropped 7 bases, with 15 bases sitting between them. CDR3 protein: CSARDLEIGVTQYF. In DNA, the CDR3 is TGCAGTGCTAGAGATCTAGAGATTGGGGTGACCCAGTACTTC.

The sample holds a few counts of this clonotype. V gene TRBV5-1 combines with J gene TRBJ2-5; 13 bases fit TRBD2. This CDR3 contains 16 residues. J was trimmed by 2 bases and V by 4 bases; bases with no gene match: 5. Germline V gives CDR1 SGHRS, CDR2 YFSETQ. In DNA form, the CDR3 reads TGCGCCAGCAGCCAGGGGACTAGCGGGGATCAAGAGACCCAGTACTTC. It specifies CASSQGTSGDQETQYF. Supplemented by reference TRBV5-1 and TRBJ2-5, the full variable domain reads KAGVTQTPRYLIKTRGQQVTLSCSPISGHRSVSWYQQTPGQGLQFLFEYFSETQRNKGNFPGRFSGRQFSNSRSEMNVSTLELGDSALYLCASSQGTSGDQETQYFGPGTRLLVL.

This clonotype occurred a few times. This chain links TRBV14 with TRBJ1-6; TRBD1 might be the D (6 bases). Germline V gene sequence: CDR1 SGHDN, CDR2 FVKESK. This CDR3 contains 14 residues. Trimming stripped 2 bases from V and 5 bases from J, with 7 bases between. The CDR3 DNA sequence: TGTGCCAGCAGCCAAAGGACAGATAATTCACCCCTCCACTTT. This sequence encodes CASSQRTDNSPLHF. The whole variable domain, filled in from reference TRBV14 and TRBJ1-6, reads EAGVTQFPSHSVIEKGQTVTLRCDPISGHDNLYWYRRVMGKEIKFLLHFVKESKQDESGMPNNRFLAERTGGTYSTLKVQPAELEDSGVYFCASSQRTDNSPLHFGNGTRLTVT.

This clonotype was picked up many times. This chain connects TRBV7-2 to TRBJ2-7, with a tentative D call TRBD1 (5 bases). Germline CDR1 is SGHTA and CDR2 is FQGNSA. Trimming took off 3 bases at V and 0 bases at J, with 12 bases between the two ends. CDR3 length equals 15 residues. CDR3 region: CASSLGQGSSYEQYF. For the CDR3, the DNA is TGTGCCAGCAGCTTGGGGCAGGGCAGCTCCTACGAGCAGTACTTC.

This clonotype was seen only a few times. The chain has TRBV12-3 or TRBV12-4 and TRBJ1-2; D may be TRBD1 (5 bases). V was clipped by 3 bases and J by 8 bases, with 10 bases between them. The CDR3 extends over 12 amino acids. CDR3 loop: CASSFTGEGYTF. CDR3 in DNA: TGTGCCAGCAGTTTCACGGGGGAAGGCTACACCTTC.

This clonotype was counted between two and nine times. The chain couples TRBV6-1 to TRBJ1-6, with TRBD1 as a possible D gene (5 bases). Looked up from germline, CDR1 is MNHNS and CDR2 is SASEGT. V shed 6 bases and J shed 14 bases, with 14 bases lying between them. The CDR3 totals 12 residues. CDR3 sequence: CASRDTGRALHF. CDR3 sequence (DNA): TGTGCCAGCAGGGACACCGGGAGGGCCCTCCACTTT.

V usage is TRBV30 and J usage is TRBJ1-5; 7 nucleotides match TRBD1. Germline V gives CDR1 GTSNPN, CDR2 SVGIG (reference sequence). The V gene end was trimmed by 4 bases and the J gene end by 5 bases; junction bases not matched to a gene: 5. This CDR3 has 13 amino acids. The CDR3 spells CAWNRGPYQPQHF. CDR3 coding DNA: TGTGCCTGGAACAGGGGCCCTTATCAGCCCCAGCATTTT.

This clonotype was counted many times. V gene TRBV20-1 combines with J gene TRBJ1-6; D may be TRBD1 (6 bases). The CDR3 spans 12 residues. The germline V gene has CDR1 DFQATT and CDR2 SNEGSKA (reference sequence). V lost 6 bases, J lost 8 bases, and 11 bases lay in between. The CDR3 DNA reads TGCAGTGCCGGAGGGGGGGATTCACCCCTCCACTTT. Protein product: CSAGGGDSPLHF.

The chain combines TRBV28 with TRBJ1-6; D remains unclear. CDR3 size: 16 residues. Germline values: CDR1 MDHEN, CDR2 SYDVKM. Between the trimmed V and J ends, which lost 0 bases and 5 bases, there was a span of 11 bases. CDR3 in DNA: TGTGCCAGCAGTTTATGGGCAGTCCAGAATAATTCACCCCTCCACTTT. Translated: CASSLWAVQNNSPLHF. Based on the CDR3 plus reference TRBV28 and TRBJ1-6, the full variable domain is DVKVTQSSRYLVKRTGEKVFLECVQDMDHENMFWYRQDPGLGLRLIYFSYDVKMKEKGDIPEGYSVSREKKERFSLILESASTNQTSMYLCASSLWAVQNNSPLHFGNGTRLTVT.

The V and J genes are TRBV18 and TRBJ2-5; unclear D gene. CDR1 is KGHSH, CDR2 LQKENI, per germline. CDR3 length equals 14 residues. V lost 3 bases, J lost 3 bases, and 11 bases lay in between. CDR3 region: CASSPFGEKETQYF. In nucleotides, the CDR3 is TGTGCCAGCTCACCTTTCGGAGAAAAAGAGACCCAGTACTTC.